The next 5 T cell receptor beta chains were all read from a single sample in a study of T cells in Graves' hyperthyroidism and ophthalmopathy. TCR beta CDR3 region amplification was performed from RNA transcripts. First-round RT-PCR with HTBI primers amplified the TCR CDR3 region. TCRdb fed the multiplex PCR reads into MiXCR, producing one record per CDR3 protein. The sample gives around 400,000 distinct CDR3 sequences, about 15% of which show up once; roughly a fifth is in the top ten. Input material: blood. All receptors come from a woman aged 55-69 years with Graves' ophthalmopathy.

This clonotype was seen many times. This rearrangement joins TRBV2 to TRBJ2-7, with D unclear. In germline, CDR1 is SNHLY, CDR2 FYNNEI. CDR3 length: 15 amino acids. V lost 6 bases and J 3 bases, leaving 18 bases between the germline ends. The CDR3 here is CASRDGQEEIYEQYF. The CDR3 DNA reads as TGTGCCAGCAGGGACGGGCAAGAGGAAATCTACGAGCAGTACTTC.

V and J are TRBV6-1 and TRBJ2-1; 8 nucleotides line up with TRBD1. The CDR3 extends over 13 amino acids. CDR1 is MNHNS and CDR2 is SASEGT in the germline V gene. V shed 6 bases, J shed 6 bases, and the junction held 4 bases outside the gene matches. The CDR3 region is CASSDRGPNEQFF. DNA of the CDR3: TGTGCCAGCAGCGACAGGGGTCCCAATGAGCAGTTCTTC.

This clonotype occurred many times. CDR3 nucleotides: TGTGCCAGCTCATTCGGAGAGGGGGAAAAACTGTTTTTT. Protein sequence: CASSFGEGEKLFF. The gene calls are TRBV18 and TRBJ1-4, with TRBD1 as a possible D gene (5 bases). CDR1 is KGHSH and CDR2 is LQKENI in the germline V gene. V was pared by 5 bases and J by 8 bases, with 12 bases between. The CDR3 loop spans 13 amino acids.

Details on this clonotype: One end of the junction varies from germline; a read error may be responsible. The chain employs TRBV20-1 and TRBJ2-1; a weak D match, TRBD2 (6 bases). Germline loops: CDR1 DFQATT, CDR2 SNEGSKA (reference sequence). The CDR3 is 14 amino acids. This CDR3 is CSARAAGLYNEQFF. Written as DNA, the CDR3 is TGCAGTGCGAGAGCAGCGGGCCTCTACAATGAGCAGTTCTTC.

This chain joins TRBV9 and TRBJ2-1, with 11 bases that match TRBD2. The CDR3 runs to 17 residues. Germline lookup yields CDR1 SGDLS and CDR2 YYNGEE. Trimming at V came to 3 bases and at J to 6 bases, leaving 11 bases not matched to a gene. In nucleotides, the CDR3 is TGTGCCAGCAGCGGAACTAGCGGGAGTATCCCTCTCAATGAGCAGTTCTTC. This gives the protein CASSGTSGSIPLNEQFF.